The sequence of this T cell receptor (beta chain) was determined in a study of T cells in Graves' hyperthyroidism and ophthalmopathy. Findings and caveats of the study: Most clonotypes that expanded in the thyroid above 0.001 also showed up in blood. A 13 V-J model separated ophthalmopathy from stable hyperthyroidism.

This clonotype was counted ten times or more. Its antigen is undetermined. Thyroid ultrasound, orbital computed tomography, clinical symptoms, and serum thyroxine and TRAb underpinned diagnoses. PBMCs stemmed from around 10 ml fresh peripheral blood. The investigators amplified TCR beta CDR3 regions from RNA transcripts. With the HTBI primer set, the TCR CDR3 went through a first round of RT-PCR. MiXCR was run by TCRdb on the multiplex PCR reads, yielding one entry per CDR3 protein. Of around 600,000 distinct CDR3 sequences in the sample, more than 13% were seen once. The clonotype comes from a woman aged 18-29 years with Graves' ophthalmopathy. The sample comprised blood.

The CDR3 DNA reads TGTGCCAGCAGCTTGTACCTTCACTCCTACGAGCAGTACTTC. As protein: CASSLYLHSYEQYF. This chain links TRBV5-8 with TRBJ2-7; D not resolved. Germline assignment: CDR1 SGHTS and CDR2 YDEGEE. The CDR3 is 14 amino acids. Trimming took 1 base from V and 0 from J, leaving 8 bases between them.